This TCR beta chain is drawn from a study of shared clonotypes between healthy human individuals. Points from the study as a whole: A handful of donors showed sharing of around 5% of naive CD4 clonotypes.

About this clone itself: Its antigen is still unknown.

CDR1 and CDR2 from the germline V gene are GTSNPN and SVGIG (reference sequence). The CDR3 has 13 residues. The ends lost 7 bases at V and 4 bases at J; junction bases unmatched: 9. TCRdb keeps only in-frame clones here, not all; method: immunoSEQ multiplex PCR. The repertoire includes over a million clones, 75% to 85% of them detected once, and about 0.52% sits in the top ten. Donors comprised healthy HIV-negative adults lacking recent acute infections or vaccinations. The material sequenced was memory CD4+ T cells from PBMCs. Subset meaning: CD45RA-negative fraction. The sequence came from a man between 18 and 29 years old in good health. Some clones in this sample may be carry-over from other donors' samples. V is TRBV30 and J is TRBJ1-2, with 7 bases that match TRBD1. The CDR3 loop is CASDDRQGYGYTF. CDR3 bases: TGTGCCTCGGACGATCGACAGGGCTATGGCTACACCTTC. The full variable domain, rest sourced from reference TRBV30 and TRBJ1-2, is SQTIHQWPATLVQPVGSPLSLECTVEGTSNPNLYWYRQAAGRGLQLLFYSVGIGQISSEVPQNLSASRPQDRQFILSSKKLLLSDSGFYLCASDDRQGYGYTFGSGTRLTVV.